A selection of T cell receptor beta chains follows, all from one sample in a study of blood T cell repertoires in COVID-19. Sequencing used immunoSEQ multiplex PCR; TCRdb keeps in-frame clones, though not all of them. The table lists 210,000 or so clones, approximately 81% of them singletons. The material sequenced was peripheral blood. All receptors come from a woman of 80 years or more with active or convalescent COVID-19. Both conserved end residues are part of each CDR3. A D gene is named only where the DNA matches it firmly. Not all rows give a size; the values are once, few, many and, for expanded clones, a class.

d_call | cdr3_length | j_call | clone_size | v_call | cdr3_nt | cdr3_aa
. | 14 | TRBJ1-2 | once | TRBV19 | TGTGCCAGTAGCCCTGGGCAAAATCTCTATGGCTACACCTTC | CASSPGQNLYGYTF
TRBD2 | 15 | TRBJ2-7 | . | TRBV19 | TGTGCCAGTCGTAAGGGACTAGCGGGGGCCTACGAGCAGTACTTC | CASRKGLAGAYEQYF
TRBD1 | 11 | TRBJ1-1 | . | TRBV10-3 | TGTGCCATCAGTGACGGACAGGGGGCTTTCTTT | CAISDGQGAFF
. | 14 | TRBJ1-1 | once | TRBV5-4 | TGTGCCAGCAGCCCCGAGGGAGGGGAACCTGAAGCTTTCTTT | CASSPEGGEPEAFF
. | 15 | TRBJ2-2 | . | TRBV4-3 | TGCGCCAGCAGCCAAGGTAGACAACGGACCGGGGAGCTGTTTTTT | CASSQGRQRTGELFF
. | 16 | TRBJ1-1 | . | TRBV7-2 | TGTGCCAGCAGCGCCGCCGGGACGCTTTCCGGGAGGCCAGTGAGCTTT | CASSAAGTLSGRPVSF
. | 16 | TRBJ2-5 | . | TRBV5-1 | TGCGCCAGCAGCTTGGCCGGAGCGGCCGGCGGAGAGACCCAGTACTTC | CASSLAGAAGGETQYF
TRBD1 | 12 | TRBJ1-2 | . | TRBV19 | TGTGCCAGTAGTCCCCAGGGGGATGGCTACACCTTC | CASSPQGDGYTF
TRBD1 | 11 | TRBJ2-7 | . | TRBV6-5 | TGTGCCACCTCGACAGGGCATGAGCAGTACTTC | CATSTGHEQYF
. | 11 | TRBJ2-1 | . | TRBV7-3 | TGTGCCAGCAGCCTTAACAATGAGCAGTTCTTC | CASSLNNEQFF
TRBD1 | 15 | TRBJ2-5 | . | TRBV7-2 | TGTGCCAGCAGCTTAGCGACAGGGGTGAGAGAGACCCAGTACTTC | CASSLATGVRETQYF
. | 12 | TRBJ1-2 | . | TRBV29-1 | TGCAGCTCGGGGGATCAGGGCTATGGCTACACCTTC | CSSGDQGYGYTF
TRBD1 | 14 | TRBJ1-3 | . | TRBV5-6 | TGTGCCAGCAGCTGGCAGGGGGCTGGAAACACCATATATTTT | CASSWQGAGNTIYF
. | 15 | TRBJ1-4 | . | TRBV5-5 | TGTGCCAGCAGCTTGGAAGACAGCTATGGGGAAAAACTGTTTTTT | CASSLEDSYGEKLFF
. | 12 | TRBJ2-3 | . | TRBV12-3/TRBV12-4 | TGTGCCAGCAGCAATCAGCGTGATACGCAGTATTTT | CASSNQRDTQYF
. | 16 | TRBJ2-7 | . | TRBV5-4 | TGTGCCAGCAGCTTGGGGAGGGGAGATAGCTCCTACGAGCAGTACTTC | CASSLGRGDSSYEQYF
. | 13 | TRBJ1-3 | . | TRBV11-3 | TGTGCCGTTCGACAGACCTCTGGAAACACCATATATTTT | CAVRQTSGNTIYF
. | 14 | TRBJ1-1 | . | TRBV7-2 | TGTGCCAGCAGCTACGGGACACTGAACACTGAAGCTTTCTTT | CASSYGTLNTEAFF
. | 16 | TRBJ2-7 | . | TRBV4-1 | TGCGCCAGCAGCCAAGAAAACGGGGGGCTCTCCTACGAGCAGTACTTC | CASSQENGGLSYEQYF
TRBD1 | 16 | TRBJ2-7 | . | TRBV15 | TGTGCCACCAGCAGAGATGGGACAGGGGTAGGTGGAGAGCAGTACTTC | CATSRDGTGVGGEQYF
. | 13 | TRBJ2-2 | . | TRBV6-1 | TGTGCCAGCAGTGACGGACAGACCGGGGAGCTGTTTTTT | CASSDGQTGELFF
TRBD2 | 13 | TRBJ2-7 | . | TRBV3-1/TRBV3-2 | TGTGCCAGCGGACTAGGTCCCTCCTACGAGCAGTACTTC | CASGLGPSYEQYF
. | 17 | TRBJ1-5 | . | TRBV30 | TGTGCCTGGACCGGGTCGGCGATTCCTTATAGCAATCAGCCCCAGCATTTT | CAWTGSAIPYSNQPQHF
TRBD1 | 14 | TRBJ1-1 | . | TRBV5-1 | TGCGCCAGCAGCTTGGCAGGGGGATCTACTGAAGCTTTCTTT | CASSLAGGSTEAFF
. | 11 | TRBJ2-1 | . | TRBV27 | TGTGCCTGCGCGGCCTACAATGAGCAGTTCTTC | CACAAYNEQFF
. | 15 | TRBJ2-3 | . | TRBV5-4 | TGTGCCAGCAGCTTGGCCCGTGGGGGGTTAGATACGCAGTATTTT | CASSLARGGLDTQYF
. | 14 | TRBJ1-2 | once | TRBV4-2 | TGTGCCAGCAGCCAGGCTCAGGGATTCTATGGCTACACCTTC | CASSQAQGFYGYTF
. | 16 | TRBJ1-2 | . | TRBV15 | TGTGCCACCAGCAGAGAGGGCTCCATGACAAACTATGGCTACACCTTC | CATSREGSMTNYGYTF
. | 13 | TRBJ1-1 | once | TRBV5-1 | TGCGCCAGCAGCTCCTGGACAGACACTGAAGCTTTCTTT | CASSSWTDTEAFF
. | 14 | TRBJ1-2 | . | TRBV11-3 | TGTGCCAGCAGCTTCAACAAAGGGGGGGATGGCTACACCTTC | CASSFNKGGDGYTF
TRBD1 | 12 | TRBJ2-5 | . | TRBV12-3/TRBV12-4 | TGTGCCACCGGACAGGTCGAAGAGACCCAGTACTTC | CATGQVEETQYF
TRBD2 | 15 | TRBJ2-5 | . | TRBV7-9 | TGTGCCAGCAGCTTATATATAGCGGGGCAAGAGACCCAGTACTTC | CASSLYIAGQETQYF
. | 15 | TRBJ1-2 | . | TRBV5-6 | TGTGCCAGCAGCGTGTGGGCCAGAGCCACCTATGGCTACACCTTC | CASSVWARATYGYTF
. | 16 | TRBJ1-6 | few | TRBV2 | TGTGCCAGCTATTACAGGTTACTCTCCTATAATTCACCCCTCCACTTT | CASYYRLLSYNSPLHF